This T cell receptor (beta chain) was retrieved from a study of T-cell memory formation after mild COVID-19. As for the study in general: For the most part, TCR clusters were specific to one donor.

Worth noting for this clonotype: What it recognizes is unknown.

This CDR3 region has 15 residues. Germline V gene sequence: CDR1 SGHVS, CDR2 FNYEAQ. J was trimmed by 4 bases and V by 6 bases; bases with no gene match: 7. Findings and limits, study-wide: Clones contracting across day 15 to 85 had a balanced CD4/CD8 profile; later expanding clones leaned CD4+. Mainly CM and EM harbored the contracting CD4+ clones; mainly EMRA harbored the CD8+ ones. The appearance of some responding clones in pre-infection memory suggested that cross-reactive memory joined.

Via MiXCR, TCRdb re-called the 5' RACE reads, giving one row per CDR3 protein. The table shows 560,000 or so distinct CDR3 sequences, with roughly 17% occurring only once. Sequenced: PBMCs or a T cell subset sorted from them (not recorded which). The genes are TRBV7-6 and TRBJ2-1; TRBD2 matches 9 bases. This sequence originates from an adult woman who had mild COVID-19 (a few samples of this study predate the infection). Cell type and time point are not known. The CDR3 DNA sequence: TGTGCCAGCAGTCCCCTAGCGGGAAGGTACAATGAGCAGTTCTTC. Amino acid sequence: CASSPLAGRYNEQFF. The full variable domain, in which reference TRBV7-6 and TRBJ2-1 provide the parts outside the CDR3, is GAGVSQSPRYKVTKRGQDVALRCDPISGHVSLYWYRQALGQGPEFLTYFNYEAQQDKSGLPNDRFSAERPEGSISTLTIQRTEQRDSAMYRCASSPLAGRYNEQFFGPGTRLTVL.